This T cell receptor beta chain was recorded in a study of shared clonotypes between healthy human individuals (TCRdb year 2020). About the investigation overall: The cohort comprised a couple of women and three men aged 18 to 49 years. Per donor, leukapheresis produced somewhere between about 0.94 and 8.9 billion PBMCs. For each donor, three plates each were used for CD4 naive and CD4 memory, two plates were used for CD8 naive, and one plate was used for CD8 memory. To increase sequencing depth and limit assay-specific biases, different laboratories used diverse techniques to prepare libraries and sequence TCR repertoires. The study deeply sequenced blood TCR repertoires of roughly five healthy adults to estimate repertoire size and the extent of clonotype sharing between individuals.

The donors were healthy, HIV-negative adults with no recently reported acute infections or vaccinations. Every donor was a Caucasian adult residing in Nashville, Tennessee, USA. CD4+ T cells were enriched through magnetic negative selection, after which naive cells were positively selected on CD45RA and the remaining negative fraction served as the memory subset. After blood collection by leukapheresis, PBMCs were isolated using Ficoll-Histopaque density gradient centrifugation and then cryopreserved in the vapor phase of liquid nitrogen. Analytical flow cytometry was used to check the purity and quantity of each magnetically sorted T cell population. Genomic DNA was isolated from each sorted fraction and quantified by UV absorbance on a Nanodrop 2000c. The V end loses 5 bases and the J end loses 1 base, and a stretch of 12 bases separates them. The CDR3 measures 14 amino acids from cysteine to phenylalanine. Of the read, only the CDR3 DNA is kept; its 42 bases are in frame from base 1. The germline V gene provides CDR1 MDHEN and CDR2 SYDVKM.

As for this clone: Its antigen is still unknown. No base qualities exist here, and no much larger clone lies one base off it.

The study at large found these results: Compared with non-shared clonotypes, clonotypes shared by all four sorted-subset donors had higher generation probabilities. Across several donors, roughly 5.4% of naive CD4, roughly 3.5% of naive CD8, 2.3% of memory CD4, and about 0.4% of memory CD8 clonotypes were shared. Based on pairwise subsampling, the degree of clonotype sharing among donors was expected to be affected by sequencing depth. Sampling was restricted to blood, and TCR repertoires in tissue are likely to differ from TCR repertoires in blood. The genetic and exposure-history diversity represented was limited by the small number of donors. Naive subsets generally had larger estimated clonotype richness than memory subsets. Even with the large sequencing depth, rarefaction of the sorted-subset datasets indicated that sequencing was incomplete.

TCR CDR3 regions were amplified from genomic DNA by multiplex PCR using the deep immunoSEQ assay. Extracted genomic DNA from each cell subset was spread evenly across all wells of several immunoSEQ 96-well plates, with each plate serving as a replicate. For sorted subsets, 200 to 250 ng of genomic DNA, equivalent to 25,000 to 35,000 T cell genomes, went into each replicate PCR. Purified libraries were quantified with a Qubit 3.0 fluorometer, sized on a Bioanalyzer 2100, and re-quantified with the KAPA Library Quantification kit. Every immunoSEQ 96-well plate was sequenced on a separate single-read 150-cycle Illumina NextSeq 550 flow cell. The authors processed their data as follows. The immunoSEQ output contained only junctional sequences without quality scores, so filtering could not match that applied to full-length reads. To assign V/J genes and CDR3, sequences were annotated using PyIR, a Python wrapper for IgBLAST v1.9, with IMGT germline references. Reads with weak V/J assignments (E-value above 1e-6), missing CDR3, stop codons, out-of-frame junctions, or ambiguous translated residues were removed. A V3J clonotype was defined by an identical inferred V gene, J gene, and CDR3 amino acid sequence. Percentage overlap between repertoires was computed as shared unique clonotypes divided by the size of the smaller repertoire. Three approaches were used to assess repertoire richness: RTK rarefaction, the Chao1 estimator, and Recon v2.1 estimates of unobserved clonotypes. For all TCRbeta clonotypes obtained by the gDNA method from a handful of donors, generation probabilities were computed with OLGA. Drawn from immuneACCESS, this table holds only the in-frame rearrangements with V and J called that TCRdb kept. Clones are partly lost; checked studies trace under half to an unresolved V gene and leave the rest unexplained. V and J calls and clone size come straight from that table; D and trimming were deduced from the DNA. This sample has 2 million to 2.5 million clones in its table, and about 90% of those were observed once. About 0.36% of the sample comes from the top ten.

The sample taken for sequencing was naive CD4+ T cells from PBMCs. In the paper's terms, the cell subset or site label means: CD45RA+ positively selected. This TCR derives from a man between 18 and 29 years old in good health. Some clones in this sample may be carry-over from other donors' samples. The V and J genes are TRBV28 and TRBJ2-7; the D gene is perhaps TRBD1 or TRBD2, each of them matching over 5 bases. The CDR3 amino acid sequence is: CASSPLGDSYEQYF. In nucleotides, the sequence is TGTGCCAGCAGTCCCCTGGGGGATTCCTACGAGCAGTACTTC.